The 9 T cell receptor beta chains below come from one sample, sequenced in a study of OX40 agonist ivuxolimab in advanced cancers. Some clones are missing from TCRdb's copy, which holds only in-frame ones; the method was immunoSEQ multiplex PCR. The sample gives about 31,000 clones, 82% of which show up once; about 20% is in the top ten. The sample consisted of CD4+ or CD8+ T cells sorted from blood, taken in a trial of the OX40 agonist ivuxolimab. All receptors come from an adult with an advanced solid tumor such as melanoma, head and neck, liver or kidney cancer.

The rearrangement joins TRBV28 to TRBJ1-6, with a possible D match to TRBD1 (5 bases). The CDR3 length is 17 residues. V dropped 5 bases and J dropped 4 bases, with 18 bases sitting between them. The germline gives CDR1 MDHEN, CDR2 SYDVKM. The CDR3: CASSRGDGAIYNSPLHF. The CDR3 DNA reads as TGTGCCAGCAGTCGCGGTGATGGGGCGATATATAATTCACCCCTCCACTTT.

This chain uses TRBV28 with TRBJ2-3; D ambiguous. The V end was cut by 6 bases, the J end by 0 bases, with 7 bases between. This CDR3 is built from 13 residues. CDR1 and CDR2 (germline): MDHEN, SYDVKM. This chain's CDR3 is CASSQGSTDTQYF. The DNA of the CDR3 is TGTGCCAGCAGCCAAGGAAGCACAGATACGCAGTATTTT.

This sequence joins TRBV27 and TRBJ2-1; 10 bases are shared with TRBD2. The CDR3 runs to 14 residues. J was trimmed by 3 bases and V by 6 bases; bases with no gene match: 2. The germline V gene has CDR1 MNHEY and CDR2 SMNVEV (reference sequence). The CDR3 sequence is CASSLAGVYNEQFF. The CDR3 DNA is TGTGCCAGCAGCCTAGCGGGGGTCTACAATGAGCAGTTCTTC.

V gene TRBV20-1 combines with J gene TRBJ1-1; D remains unclear. Trimming cost V 0 bases and J 10 bases, with 9 bases left between them. Germline V gives CDR1 DFQATT, CDR2 SNEGSKA (reference sequence). The CDR3 spans 11 residues. CDR3 sequence reads: CSAREGFGAFF. DNA of the CDR3: TGCAGTGCTAGAGAGGGGTTTGGAGCTTTCTTT.

This chain links TRBV6-5 with TRBJ2-7; D possibly corresponds to TRBD1 (7 bases). V gave up 6 bases and J gave up 6 bases, with 15 bases separating them. This CDR3 has 13 amino acids. CDR1 and CDR2 from the germline V gene are MNHEY and SVGAGI. The CDR3 bases are TGTGCCAGCAGCGCTAGACAGGGAGGCGAGCAGTACTTC. This translates into CASSARQGGEQYF.

The CDR3 loop is CASSFLAGSSYNEQFF. The CDR3 nucleotides are TGTGCCAGCAGCTTTCTAGCGGGGAGCTCCTACAATGAGCAGTTCTTC. The J gene is TRBJ2-1, the V gene TRBV7-2, with 9 bases that match TRBD2. CDR1 is SGHTA and CDR2 is FQGNSA in the germline V gene. This CDR3 has 16 residues. The V gene end was trimmed by 3 bases and the J gene end by 0 bases; junction bases not matched to a gene: 3.

This chain connects TRBV5-4 to TRBJ1-1; D is possibly TRBD1 (6 bases). V lost 5 bases to trimming and J lost 1 base, with 12 bases between them. This CDR3 is 14 amino acids long. Germline CDR1 and CDR2: SGHNT and YYREEE (reference sequence). The CDR3 sequence: CASRGGQQNTEAFF. The CDR3 region has the DNA TGTGCCAGCAGGGGGGGGCAGCAGAACACTGAAGCTTTCTTT.

The chain recombines TRBV19 with TRBJ2-5, with D tentatively TRBD2 (5 bases). This CDR3 is built from 14 residues. V gave up 8 bases and J gave up 5 bases, with 18 bases separating them. From germline, CDR1 is LNHDA and CDR2 SQIVND (reference sequence). The CDR3 DNA reads TGTGCCAGTGGCCGGGGTAGGGCCTACGAGACCCAGTACTTC. It yields the protein CASGRGRAYETQYF. The whole variable domain, filled in from reference TRBV19 and TRBJ2-5, reads DGGITQSPKYLFRKEGQNVTLSCEQNLNHDAMYWYRQDPGQGLRLIYYSQIVNDFQKGDIAEGYSVSREKKESFPLTVTSAQKNPTAFYLCASGRGRAYETQYFGPGTRLLVL.

This clone was picked up a small number of times. The chain joins TRBV27 to TRBJ2-7; TRBD1 matches 8 bases. The CDR3 runs 16 residues. Germline values: CDR1 MNHEY, CDR2 SMNVEV (reference sequence). Germline trimming cut 5 bases from V and 5 bases from J; bases unmatched to any gene: 14. CDR3 protein: CASSAINRGRRDEQYF. CDR3 sequence (DNA): TGTGCCAGCAGTGCCATCAACAGGGGGAGACGAGACGAGCAGTACTTC.